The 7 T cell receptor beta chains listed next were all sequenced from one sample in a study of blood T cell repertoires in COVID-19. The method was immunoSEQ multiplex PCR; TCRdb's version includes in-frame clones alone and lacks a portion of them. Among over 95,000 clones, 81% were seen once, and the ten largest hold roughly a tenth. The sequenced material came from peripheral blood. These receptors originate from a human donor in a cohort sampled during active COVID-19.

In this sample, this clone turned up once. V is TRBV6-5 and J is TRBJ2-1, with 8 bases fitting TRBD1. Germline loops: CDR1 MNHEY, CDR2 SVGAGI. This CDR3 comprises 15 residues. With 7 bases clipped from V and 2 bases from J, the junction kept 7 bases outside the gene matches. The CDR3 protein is CASTRQGLTYNEQFF. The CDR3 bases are TGTGCCAGCACCAGACAGGGGTTAACCTACAATGAGCAGTTCTTC.

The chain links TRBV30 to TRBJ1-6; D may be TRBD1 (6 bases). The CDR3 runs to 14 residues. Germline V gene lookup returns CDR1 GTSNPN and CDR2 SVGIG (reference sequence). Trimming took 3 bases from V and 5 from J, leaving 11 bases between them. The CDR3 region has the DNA TGTGCCTGGAGGTACCAGGGGAATAATTCACCCCTCCACTTT. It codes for CAWRYQGNNSPLHF.

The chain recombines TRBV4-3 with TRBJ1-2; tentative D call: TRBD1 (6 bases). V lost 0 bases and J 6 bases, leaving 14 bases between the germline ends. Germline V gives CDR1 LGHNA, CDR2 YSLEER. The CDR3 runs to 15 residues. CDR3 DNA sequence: TGCGCCAGCAGCCAAGATTCAGGGGTGAAGGATGGCTACACCTTC. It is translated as CASSQDSGVKDGYTF.

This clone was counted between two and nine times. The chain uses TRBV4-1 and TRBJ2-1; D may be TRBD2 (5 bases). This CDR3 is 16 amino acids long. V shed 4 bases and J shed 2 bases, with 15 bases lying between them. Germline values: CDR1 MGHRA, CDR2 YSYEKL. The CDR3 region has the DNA TGCGCCAGCAGCCCCTTTATCGGGAAGACCTACAATGAGCAGTTCTTC. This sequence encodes CASSPFIGKTYNEQFF.

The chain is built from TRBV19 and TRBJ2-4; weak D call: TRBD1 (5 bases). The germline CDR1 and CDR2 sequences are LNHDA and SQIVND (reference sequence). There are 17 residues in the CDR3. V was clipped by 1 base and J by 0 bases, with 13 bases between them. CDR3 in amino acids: CASSIGGQGLAKNIQYF. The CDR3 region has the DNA TGTGCCAGTAGTATAGGGGGTCAGGGATTAGCCAAAAACATTCAGTACTTC.

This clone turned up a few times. As DNA, the CDR3 is TGCAGCGTTGAAGATCTGGGCCGGAACACCGGGGAGCTGTTTTTT. This sequence encodes CSVEDLGRNTGELFF. The chain is built from TRBV29-1 and TRBJ2-2; D remains ambiguous. Trimming took off 0 bases at V and 1 base at J, with 9 bases between the two ends. The V gene's germline CDR1 is SQVTM and CDR2 ANQGSEA. This CDR3 has 15 amino acids.

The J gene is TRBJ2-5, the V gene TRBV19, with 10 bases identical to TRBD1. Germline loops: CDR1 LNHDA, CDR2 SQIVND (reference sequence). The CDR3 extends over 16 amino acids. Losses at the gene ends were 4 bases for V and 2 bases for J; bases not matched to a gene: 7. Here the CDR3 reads CASSRRTGGRQETQYF. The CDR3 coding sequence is TGTGCCAGTAGTAGAAGGACAGGGGGTCGGCAAGAGACCCAGTACTTC.